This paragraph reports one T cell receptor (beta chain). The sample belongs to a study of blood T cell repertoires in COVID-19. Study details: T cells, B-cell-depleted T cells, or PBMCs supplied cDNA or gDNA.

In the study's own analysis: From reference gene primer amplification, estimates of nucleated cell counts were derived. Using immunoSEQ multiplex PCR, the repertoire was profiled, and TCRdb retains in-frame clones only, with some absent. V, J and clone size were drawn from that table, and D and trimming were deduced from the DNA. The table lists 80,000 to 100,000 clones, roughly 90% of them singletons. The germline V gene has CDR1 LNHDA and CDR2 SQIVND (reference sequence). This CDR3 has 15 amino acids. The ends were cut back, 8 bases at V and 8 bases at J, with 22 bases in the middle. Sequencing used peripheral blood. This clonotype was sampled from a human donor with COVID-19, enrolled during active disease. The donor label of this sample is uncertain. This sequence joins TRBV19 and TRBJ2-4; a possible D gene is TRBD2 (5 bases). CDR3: CASSPGGPPRDIQYF. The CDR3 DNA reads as TGTGCCAGTTCTCCAGGTGGTCCACCGCGGGACATTCAGTACTTC.